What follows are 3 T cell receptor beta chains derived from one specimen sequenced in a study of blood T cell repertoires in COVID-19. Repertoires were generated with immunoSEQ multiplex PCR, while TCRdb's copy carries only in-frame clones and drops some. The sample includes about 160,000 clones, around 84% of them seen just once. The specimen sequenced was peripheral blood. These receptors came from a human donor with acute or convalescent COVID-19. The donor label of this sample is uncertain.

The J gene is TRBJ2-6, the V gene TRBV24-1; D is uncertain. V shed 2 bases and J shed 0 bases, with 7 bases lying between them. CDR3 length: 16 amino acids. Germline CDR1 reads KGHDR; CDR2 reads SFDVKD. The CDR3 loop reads CATSDSVFSGANVLTF. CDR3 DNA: TGTGCCACCAGTGATTCCGTTTTCTCTGGGGCCAACGTCCTGACTTTC.

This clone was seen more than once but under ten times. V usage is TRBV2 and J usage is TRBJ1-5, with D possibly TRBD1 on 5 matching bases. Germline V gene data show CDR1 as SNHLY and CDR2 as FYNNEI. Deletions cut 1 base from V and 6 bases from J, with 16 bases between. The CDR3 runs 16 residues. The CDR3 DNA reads TGTGCCAGCAGTGAAGACAGGACATACATGGGTCAGCCCCAGCATTTT. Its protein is CASSEDRTYMGQPQHF.

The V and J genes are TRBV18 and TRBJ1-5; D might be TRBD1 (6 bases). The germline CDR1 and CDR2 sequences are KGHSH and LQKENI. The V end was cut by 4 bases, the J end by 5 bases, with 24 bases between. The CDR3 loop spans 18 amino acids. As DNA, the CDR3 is TGTGCCAGCTCACGAAATAGGACTCCCTTAGGGGGAGATCAGCCCCAGCATTTT. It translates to CASSRNRTPLGGDQPQHF.